This record looks at one T cell receptor beta chain sequence and its context. What it binds is unknown. These data belong to a study of persistence of HIV-infected CD4 T cells. This nonspecific control used anti-CD3/anti-CD28 bead stimulation of CD4+ T cells. Sorting of responding CD4+ T cells relied on upregulated CD40 ligand together with CD69. PBMCs were depleted of CD8+ T cells before stimulation. This was the immunoSEQ version 4 assay in survey mode. Assay used: immunoSEQ multiplex PCR; TCRdb lists only in-frame clones, some missing. The sample yields approximately 46,000 clones, around 90% seen once. The CDR3 length is 18 residues. V lost 1 base, J lost 3 bases, and 19 bases lay in between. Germline CDR1 and CDR2: SGHTA and FQGTGA.

V gene TRBV7-3 combines with J gene TRBJ2-1; either TRBD1 or TRBD2 may supply D (6 bases each). This clonotype was obtained from an adult woman with HIV who was CMV-seropositive. Sequenced here: CD4+ T cells sorted from PBMCs after roughly 18-hour stimulation, sampled from a patient who received antiretroviral therapy. CDR3 bases: TGTGCCAGCAGCTTAAGAGGTTCGGAGGGACACAGCTACAATGAGCAGTTCTTC. This gives the protein CASSLRGSEGHSYNEQFF.